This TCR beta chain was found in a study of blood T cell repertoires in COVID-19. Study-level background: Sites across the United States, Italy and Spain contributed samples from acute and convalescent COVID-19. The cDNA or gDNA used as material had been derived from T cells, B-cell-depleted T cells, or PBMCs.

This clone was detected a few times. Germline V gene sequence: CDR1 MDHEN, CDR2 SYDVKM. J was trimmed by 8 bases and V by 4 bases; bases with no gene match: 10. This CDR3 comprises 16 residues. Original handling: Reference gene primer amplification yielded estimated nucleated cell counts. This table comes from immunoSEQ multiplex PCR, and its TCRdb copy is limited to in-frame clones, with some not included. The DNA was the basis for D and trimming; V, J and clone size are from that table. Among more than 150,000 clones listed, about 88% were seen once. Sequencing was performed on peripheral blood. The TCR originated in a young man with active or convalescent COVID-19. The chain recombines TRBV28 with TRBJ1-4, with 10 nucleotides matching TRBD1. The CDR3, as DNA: TGTGCCAGCAGTTACCAAATGACAGGGGGCTCCGAAAAACTGTTTTTT. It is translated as CASSYQMTGGSEKLFF.